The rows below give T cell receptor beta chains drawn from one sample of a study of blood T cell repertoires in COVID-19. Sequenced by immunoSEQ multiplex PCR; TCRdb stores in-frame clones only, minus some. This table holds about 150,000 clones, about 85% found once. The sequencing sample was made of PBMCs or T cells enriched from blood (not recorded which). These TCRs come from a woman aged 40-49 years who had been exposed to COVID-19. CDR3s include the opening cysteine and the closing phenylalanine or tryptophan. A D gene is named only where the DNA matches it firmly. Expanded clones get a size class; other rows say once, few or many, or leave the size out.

CDR3 DNA: TGTGCCAGCAGGGACTGGGCCATCTACGAGCAGTACTTC; CDR3 protein: CASRDWAIYEQYF; V gene: TRBV28; clone size: -; J gene: TRBJ2-7; D gene: -
CDR3 DNA: TGTGCCAGCAGTTACTCGATGAGGTCTAATCAGCCCCAGCATTTT; CDR3 protein: CASSYSMRSNQPQHF; V gene: TRBV6-2/TRBV6-3; clone size: -; J gene: TRBJ1-5; D gene: -
CDR3 DNA: TGTGCCAACGAGAGTCCCCTCCACTTT; CDR3 protein: CANESPLHF; V gene: TRBV3-1/TRBV3-2; clone size: -; J gene: TRBJ1-6; D gene: -
CDR3 DNA: TGTGCCAGCAGCGTAAAGCGGTACACAGATACGCAGTATTTT; CDR3 protein: CASSVKRYTDTQYF; V gene: TRBV9; clone size: once; J gene: TRBJ2-3; D gene: -
CDR3 DNA: TGTGCCAGCAGCTTGGGACAGGGCAACTATGGCTACACCTTC; CDR3 protein: CASSLGQGNYGYTF; V gene: TRBV5-4; clone size: -; J gene: TRBJ1-2; D gene: TRBD1
CDR3 DNA: TGTGCCAGTAGAGGATCCGGCAGGGGAATAAGCACAGATACGCAGTATTTT; CDR3 protein: CASRGSGRGISTDTQYF; V gene: TRBV19; clone size: -; J gene: TRBJ2-3; D gene: -
CDR3 DNA: TGTGCCAGTAGTATGGGGGCGTCCTACAATGAGCAGTTCTTC; CDR3 protein: CASSMGASYNEQFF; V gene: TRBV19; clone size: -; J gene: TRBJ2-1; D gene: -
CDR3 DNA: TGTGCCAGCAGCCCTCGCGAGGAGACCCAGTACTTC; CDR3 protein: CASSPREETQYF; V gene: TRBV7-2; clone size: -; J gene: TRBJ2-5; D gene: -
CDR3 DNA: TGTGCCAGCAGGGGCGACCCGAATCAGCCCCAGCATTTT; CDR3 protein: CASRGDPNQPQHF; V gene: TRBV5-5; clone size: -; J gene: TRBJ1-5; D gene: -
CDR3 DNA: TGTGCCAGCAGTTACCCACCGGGCACCGGGGAGCTGTTTTTT; CDR3 protein: CASSYPPGTGELFF; V gene: TRBV6-5; clone size: -; J gene: TRBJ2-2; D gene: -
CDR3 DNA: TGTGCCAGCAGTCCGTTAGACTCTGGAAACACCATATATTTT; CDR3 protein: CASSPLDSGNTIYF; V gene: TRBV27; clone size: -; J gene: TRBJ1-3; D gene: -
CDR3 DNA: TGTGCCAGCAGTTCTCCGGACAGGGCTAGCAATCAGCCCCAGCATTTT; CDR3 protein: CASSSPDRASNQPQHF; V gene: TRBV28; clone size: -; J gene: TRBJ1-5; D gene: TRBD1
CDR3 DNA: TGTGCCAGCCGGGGACAGAACACTGAAGCTTTCTTT; CDR3 protein: CASRGQNTEAFF; V gene: TRBV5-6; clone size: few; J gene: TRBJ1-1; D gene: -
CDR3 DNA: TGTGCCAGCAGCTTACCAGGGGTAAACTCCCTCCACTTT; CDR3 protein: CASSLPGVNSLHF; V gene: TRBV7-2; clone size: -; J gene: TRBJ1-6; D gene: -
CDR3 DNA: TGTGCCAGCAGCTTAGCGGGCGGGGAGCTGTTTTTT; CDR3 protein: CASSLAGGELFF; V gene: TRBV5-6; clone size: -; J gene: TRBJ2-2; D gene: -
CDR3 DNA: TGCAGCGTTGAGCCCTCTAGCGGGGGGGCGAATGAGCAGTTCTTC; CDR3 protein: CSVEPSSGGANEQFF; V gene: TRBV29-1; clone size: -; J gene: TRBJ2-1; D gene: TRBD2
CDR3 DNA: TGCGCCAGCAGCCAAGGGCCTCAGGGAACTTACGAGCAGTACTTC; CDR3 protein: CASSQGPQGTYEQYF; V gene: TRBV4-3; clone size: -; J gene: TRBJ2-7; D gene: -
CDR3 DNA: TGTGCTAGTGGTTTGACGACAGGGCCTGAAGCTTTCTTT; CDR3 protein: CASGLTTGPEAFF; V gene: TRBV12-5; clone size: -; J gene: TRBJ1-1; D gene: TRBD1
CDR3 DNA: TGTGCCAGCTCACCGGGTTTTAATTCGGGACTAGCGGATTATTACGAGCAGTACTTC; CDR3 protein: CASSPGFNSGLADYYEQYF; V gene: TRBV18; clone size: -; J gene: TRBJ2-7; D gene: TRBD2
CDR3 DNA: TGCGCCAGCAGCTACGGACTAGCGGGTCTCACAGATACGCAGTATTTT; CDR3 protein: CASSYGLAGLTDTQYF; V gene: TRBV4-3; clone size: -; J gene: TRBJ2-3; D gene: TRBD2
CDR3 DNA: TGTGCCAGCAGTTTACCGGGACAGGGTGGGGAAGCTTTCTTT; CDR3 protein: CASSLPGQGGEAFF; V gene: TRBV28; clone size: -; J gene: TRBJ1-1; D gene: TRBD1
CDR3 DNA: TGCGCCAGCAGTGACGCAGGACTAAGCTCCTATAATTCACCCCTCCACTTT; CDR3 protein: CASSDAGLSSYNSPLHF; V gene: TRBV10-2; clone size: few; J gene: TRBJ1-6; D gene: -
CDR3 DNA: TGTGCCAGCAGCCCCGGGAGTGGGGTACTAAATGAGCAGTTCTTC; CDR3 protein: CASSPGSGVLNEQFF; V gene: TRBV5-4; clone size: -; J gene: TRBJ2-1; D gene: -
CDR3 DNA: TGTGCCAGCAGCCCAGAGACGACAGGGGACAATTCACCCCTCCACTTT; CDR3 protein: CASSPETTGDNSPLHF; V gene: TRBV16; clone size: -; J gene: TRBJ1-6; D gene: TRBD1
CDR3 DNA: TGCGCCAGCAGCCAAGATCTATATGGACAGCTACTTGAAGAACTGTTTTTT; CDR3 protein: CASSQDLYGQLLEELFF; V gene: TRBV4-3; clone size: -; J gene: TRBJ1-4; D gene: -
CDR3 DNA: TGTGCCAGTAGTATGGGGACAGTGACCTATGGCTACACCTTC; CDR3 protein: CASSMGTVTYGYTF; V gene: TRBV19; clone size: -; J gene: TRBJ1-2; D gene: TRBD1
CDR3 DNA: TGTGCCAGCAGCCGGGTGAAGCGTCCCTACAATGAGCAGTTCTTC; CDR3 protein: CASSRVKRPYNEQFF; V gene: TRBV6-5; clone size: -; J gene: TRBJ2-1; D gene: -
CDR3 DNA: TGTGCCAGCAGTGAAGGGGGGGGGAGAACTGAAGCTTTCTTT; CDR3 protein: CASSEGGGRTEAFF; V gene: TRBV25-1; clone size: -; J gene: TRBJ1-1; D gene: -
CDR3 DNA: TGTGCCAGCAGCCCTAAGGGGGCGGACTATGGCTACACCTTC; CDR3 protein: CASSPKGADYGYTF; V gene: TRBV7-3; clone size: -; J gene: TRBJ1-2; D gene: TRBD1
CDR3 DNA: TGTGCCAGCTCACCACAGGCAGGGGAGCGCAATCAGCCCCAGCATTTT; CDR3 protein: CASSPQAGERNQPQHF; V gene: TRBV18; clone size: once; J gene: TRBJ1-5; D gene: -
CDR3 DNA: TGTGCCAGCAGCGCCTCGGACAGGGTACCTGCCACCCTCCACTTT; CDR3 protein: CASSASDRVPATLHF; V gene: TRBV9; clone size: few; J gene: TRBJ1-6; D gene: TRBD1
CDR3 DNA: TGTGCCAGCAGCGCGTACCTGACAGGGGGCGGCAACACTGAAGCTTTCTTT; CDR3 protein: CASSAYLTGGGNTEAFF; V gene: TRBV9; clone size: -; J gene: TRBJ1-1; D gene: TRBD1
CDR3 DNA: TGTGCCAGCAGCTTGAAGGTGGGAGTAGGCCACAATGAGCAGTTCTTC; CDR3 protein: CASSLKVGVGHNEQFF; V gene: TRBV5-4; clone size: once; J gene: TRBJ2-1; D gene: -
CDR3 DNA: TGCGCCAGCAAGGACTTGAGCTCCTACAATGAGCAGTTCTTC; CDR3 protein: CASKDLSSYNEQFF; V gene: TRBV5-1; clone size: -; J gene: TRBJ2-1; D gene: -
CDR3 DNA: TGCAGCGTTGAAAGGACACTTTCGTTAGCCAAAAACATTCAGTACTTC; CDR3 protein: CSVERTLSLAKNIQYF; V gene: TRBV29-1; clone size: once; J gene: TRBJ2-4; D gene: -
CDR3 DNA: TGTGCTAGTGGACACGGAACTAGTGTCGATGAGCAGTTCTTC; CDR3 protein: CASGHGTSVDEQFF; V gene: TRBV12-5; clone size: -; J gene: TRBJ2-1; D gene: -
CDR3 DNA: TGCGCCAGCAGCTTCCCCAGGGGGCGCGACACCGGGGAGCTGTTTTTT; CDR3 protein: CASSFPRGRDTGELFF; V gene: TRBV5-1; clone size: -; J gene: TRBJ2-2; D gene: TRBD1
CDR3 DNA: TGTGCCAGCAGTTACTCCCCCTCCTACATTCAGTACTTC; CDR3 protein: CASSYSPSYIQYF; V gene: TRBV6-2/TRBV6-3; clone size: -; J gene: TRBJ2-4; D gene: -
CDR3 DNA: TGTGCCAGCAGTTACGGGACTAGCGGCTACGAGCAGTACTTC; CDR3 protein: CASSYGTSGYEQYF; V gene: TRBV6-5; clone size: -; J gene: TRBJ2-7; D gene: TRBD2
CDR3 DNA: TGTGCCAGCAGTTTACCAGGGACTACTCCACAAGCTTTCTTT; CDR3 protein: CASSLPGTTPQAFF; V gene: TRBV27; clone size: -; J gene: TRBJ1-1; D gene: -
CDR3 DNA: TGTGCCAGCAGCCTTACAGGGCTCCATGAAGCTTTCTTT; CDR3 protein: CASSLTGLHEAFF; V gene: TRBV7-9; clone size: -; J gene: TRBJ1-1; D gene: -
CDR3 DNA: TGTGCCAGCAGCCTGTGGGACAGAAACACCGGGGAGCTGTTTTTT; CDR3 protein: CASSLWDRNTGELFF; V gene: TRBV5-5; clone size: -; J gene: TRBJ2-2; D gene: TRBD1
CDR3 DNA: TGTGCCAGCAGCGTCTCCCCGACAGGGACAGTCGAAAAACTGTTTTTT; CDR3 protein: CASSVSPTGTVEKLFF; V gene: TRBV9; clone size: -; J gene: TRBJ1-4; D gene: TRBD1
CDR3 DNA: TGCGCCAGCAGACAGGGGGTGTTTGATTTAGAGCAGTACTTC; CDR3 protein: CASRQGVFDLEQYF; V gene: TRBV4-1; clone size: few; J gene: TRBJ2-7; D gene: TRBD1
CDR3 DNA: TGTGCCAGCAGCCAAGCCGGGACACGCGCTGAAGCTTTCTTT; CDR3 protein: CASSQAGTRAEAFF; V gene: TRBV3-1/TRBV3-2; clone size: -; J gene: TRBJ1-1; D gene: -
CDR3 DNA: TGTGCCAGCAGCTCGCAGTTGGGGCCCTACAATGAGCAGTTCTTC; CDR3 protein: CASSSQLGPYNEQFF; V gene: TRBV11-3; clone size: once; J gene: TRBJ2-1; D gene: -
CDR3 DNA: TGTGCCAGCTCTCCCCTTTGGGTACAGGGCCAAGGAGATGAAAAACTGTTTTTT; CDR3 protein: CASSPLWVQGQGDEKLFF; V gene: TRBV28; clone size: -; J gene: TRBJ1-4; D gene: -
CDR3 DNA: TGTGCCAGCAGCTTAGCGCCAGCGGGAGGGCTCGGAGGGGAGACCCAGTACTTC; CDR3 protein: CASSLAPAGGLGGETQYF; V gene: TRBV7-2; clone size: -; J gene: TRBJ2-5; D gene: TRBD2
CDR3 DNA: TGTGCCACCAGCAGAGAGCGGCAGTTTGAGCAGTTCTTC; CDR3 protein: CATSRERQFEQFF; V gene: TRBV15; clone size: -; J gene: TRBJ2-1; D gene: -
CDR3 DNA: TGTGCCATCAGTGACCCCTGGCAGGGCGGCTCCTACGAGCAGTACTTC; CDR3 protein: CAISDPWQGGSYEQYF; V gene: TRBV10-3; clone size: few; J gene: TRBJ2-7; D gene: -
CDR3 DNA: TGTGCCAGTAGTATAGCCGGCACCATATATTTT; CDR3 protein: CASSIAGTIYF; V gene: TRBV19; clone size: -; J gene: TRBJ1-3; D gene: -
CDR3 DNA: TGTGCCAGCAGCCTCCGGAGCTCACCCCTCCACTTT; CDR3 protein: CASSLRSSPLHF; V gene: TRBV6-5; clone size: -; J gene: TRBJ1-6; D gene: -